This T cell receptor beta chain derives from a study of monozygotic twins with inflammatory bowel disease. Germline V gives CDR1 SGHTA, CDR2 FQGNSA. The CDR3 runs to 11 residues. TCRdb reprocessed the 5' RACE reads, with one entry per CDR3 protein and no DNA. The sample is made up of 110,000 to 150,000 distinct CDR3 sequences, and the top ten hold 0.95% to 1.5% of it. Sequenced input: blood. The source is a human donor with ulcerative colitis or Crohn's disease, or a healthy co-twin of an affected twin (not recorded which). The chain joins TRBV7-2 to TRBJ2-3. CDR3 loop: CASSLKDTQYF.